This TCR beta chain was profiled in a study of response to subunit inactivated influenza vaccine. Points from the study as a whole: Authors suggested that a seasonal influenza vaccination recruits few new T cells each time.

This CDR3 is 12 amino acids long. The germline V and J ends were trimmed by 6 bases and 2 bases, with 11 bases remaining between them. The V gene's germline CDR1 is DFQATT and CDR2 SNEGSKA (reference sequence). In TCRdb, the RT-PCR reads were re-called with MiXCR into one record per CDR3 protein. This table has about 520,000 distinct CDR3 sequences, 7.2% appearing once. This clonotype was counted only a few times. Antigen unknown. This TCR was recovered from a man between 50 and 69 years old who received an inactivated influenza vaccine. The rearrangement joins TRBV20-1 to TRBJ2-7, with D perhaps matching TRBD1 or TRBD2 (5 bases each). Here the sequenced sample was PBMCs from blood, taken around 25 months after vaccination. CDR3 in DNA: TGCAGTGCCACCGGGGCCCCCTACGAGCAGTACTTC. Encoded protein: CSATGAPYEQYF.